This TCR beta chain was obtained from a study of T-cell reconstitution after alpha-beta-depleted transplantation in children. Trimming took 0 bases from V and 6 from J; bases not matched to a gene: 3. This CDR3 is built from 14 residues. The germline gives CDR1 SGHRS, CDR2 YFSETQ. This clonotype was counted only a few times. Library preparation (for TCRbeta) was performed with unique molecular identifiers. Each CDR3 protein gets one entry after TCRdb re-called the PCR reads with MiXCR. The sample shows roughly 200,000 distinct CDR3 sequences, about a tenth of them seen only once. V usage is TRBV5-1 and J usage is TRBJ2-1, with 7 positions matching TRBD2. The clonotype was recovered from a human donor who donated a stem cell graft to a child with acute lymphoblastic leukemia. The sequencing here drew on PBMCs from the stem cell graft donor, taken from the stem cell graft. For the CDR3, the DNA is TGCGCCAGCAGCTTGGATACGGGGGGCAATGAGCAGTTCTTC. Amino acid sequence: CASSLDTGGNEQFF.